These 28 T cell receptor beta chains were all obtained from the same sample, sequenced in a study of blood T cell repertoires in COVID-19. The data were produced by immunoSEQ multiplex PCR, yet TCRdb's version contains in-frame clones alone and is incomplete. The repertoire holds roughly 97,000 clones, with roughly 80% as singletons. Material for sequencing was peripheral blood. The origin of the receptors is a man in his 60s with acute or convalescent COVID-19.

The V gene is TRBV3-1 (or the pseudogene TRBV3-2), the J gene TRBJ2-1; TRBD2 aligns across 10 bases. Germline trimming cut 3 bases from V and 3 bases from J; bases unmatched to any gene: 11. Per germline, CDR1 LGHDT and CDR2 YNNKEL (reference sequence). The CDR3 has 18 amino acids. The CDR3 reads CASSQKTSGWALYNEQFF. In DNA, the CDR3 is TGTGCCAGCAGCCAGAAGACTAGCGGGTGGGCCCTCTACAATGAGCAGTTCTTC.

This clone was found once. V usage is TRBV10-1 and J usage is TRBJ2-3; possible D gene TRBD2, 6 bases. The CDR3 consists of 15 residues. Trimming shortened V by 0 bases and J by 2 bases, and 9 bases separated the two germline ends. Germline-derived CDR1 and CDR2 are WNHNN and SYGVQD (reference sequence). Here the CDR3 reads CASSESGTSTDTQYF. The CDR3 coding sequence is TGCGCCAGCAGTGAGTCCGGGACTTCCACAGATACGCAGTATTTT.

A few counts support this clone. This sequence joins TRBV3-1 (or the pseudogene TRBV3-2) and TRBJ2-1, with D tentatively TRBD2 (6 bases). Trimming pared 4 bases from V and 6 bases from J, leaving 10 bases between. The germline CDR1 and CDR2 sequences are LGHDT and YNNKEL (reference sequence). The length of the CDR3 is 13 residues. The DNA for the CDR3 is TGTGCCAGCAGCCGACCCGGGAGCAATGAGCAGTTCTTC. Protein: CASSRPGSNEQFF.

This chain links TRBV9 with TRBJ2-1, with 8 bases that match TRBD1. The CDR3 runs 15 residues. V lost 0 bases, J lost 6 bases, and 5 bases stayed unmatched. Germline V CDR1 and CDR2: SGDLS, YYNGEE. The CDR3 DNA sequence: TGTGCCAGCAGCGTAGGGACAGGGCAGGGCAATGAGCAGTTCTTC. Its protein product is CASSVGTGQGNEQFF.

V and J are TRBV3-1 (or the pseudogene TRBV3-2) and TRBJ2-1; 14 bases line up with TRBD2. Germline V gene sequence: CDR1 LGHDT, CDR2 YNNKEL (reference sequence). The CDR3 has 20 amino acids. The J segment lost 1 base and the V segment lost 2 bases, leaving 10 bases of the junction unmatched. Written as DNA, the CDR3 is TGTGCCAGCAGCCAATACTCGGGACTAGCGGGAGCGGGGTCCTACAATGAGCAGTTCTTC. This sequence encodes CASSQYSGLAGAGSYNEQFF.

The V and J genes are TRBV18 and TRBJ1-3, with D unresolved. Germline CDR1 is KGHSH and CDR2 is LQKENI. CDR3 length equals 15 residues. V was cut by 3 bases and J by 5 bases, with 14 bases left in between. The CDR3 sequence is CASSPPIGERNTIYF. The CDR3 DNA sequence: TGTGCCAGCTCACCCCCCATCGGAGAGAGAAACACCATATATTTT.

The CDR3 reads CASSSSTPTGQGTQYF. DNA of the CDR3: TGCGCCAGCAGCTCCTCCACTCCGACAGGGCAGGGGACCCAGTACTTC. The V and J genes are TRBV5-1 and TRBJ2-5, with TRBD1 matching 7 bases. The germline V gene has CDR1 SGHRS and CDR2 YFSETQ. The CDR3 runs 16 residues. Trimming took 3 bases from V and 7 from J; bases not matched to a gene: 15.

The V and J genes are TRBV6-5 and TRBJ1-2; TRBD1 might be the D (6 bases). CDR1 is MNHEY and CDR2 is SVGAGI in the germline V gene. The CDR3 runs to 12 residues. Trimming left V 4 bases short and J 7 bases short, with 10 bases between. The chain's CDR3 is CASSSGEGGYTF. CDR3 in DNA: TGTGCCAGCAGTTCAGGGGAGGGTGGCTACACCTTC.

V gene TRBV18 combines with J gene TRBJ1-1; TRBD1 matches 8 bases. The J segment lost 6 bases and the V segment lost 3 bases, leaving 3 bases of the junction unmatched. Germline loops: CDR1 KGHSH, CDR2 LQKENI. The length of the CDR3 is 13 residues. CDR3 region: CASSPTGAAEAFF. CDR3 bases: TGTGCCAGCTCACCGACAGGGGCCGCTGAAGCTTTCTTT.

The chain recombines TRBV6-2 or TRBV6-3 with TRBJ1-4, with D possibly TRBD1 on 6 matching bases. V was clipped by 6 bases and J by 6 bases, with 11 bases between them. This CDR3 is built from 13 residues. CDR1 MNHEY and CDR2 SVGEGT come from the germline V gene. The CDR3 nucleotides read TGTGCCAGCAGCCCGTGGACAGATGAAAAACTGTTTTTT. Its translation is CASSPWTDEKLFF.

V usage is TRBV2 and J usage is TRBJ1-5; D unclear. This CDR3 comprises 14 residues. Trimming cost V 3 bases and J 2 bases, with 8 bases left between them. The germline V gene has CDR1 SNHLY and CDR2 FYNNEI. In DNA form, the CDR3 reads TGTGCCAGCAGTGATGACATTCGCAATCAGCCCCAGCATTTT. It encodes CASSDDIRNQPQHF.

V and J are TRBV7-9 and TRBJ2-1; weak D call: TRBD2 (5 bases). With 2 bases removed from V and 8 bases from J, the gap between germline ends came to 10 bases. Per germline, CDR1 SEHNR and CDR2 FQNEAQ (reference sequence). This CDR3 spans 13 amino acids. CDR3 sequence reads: CASSLPGLYEQFF. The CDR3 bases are TGTGCCAGCAGCTTACCCGGACTTTATGAGCAGTTCTTC.

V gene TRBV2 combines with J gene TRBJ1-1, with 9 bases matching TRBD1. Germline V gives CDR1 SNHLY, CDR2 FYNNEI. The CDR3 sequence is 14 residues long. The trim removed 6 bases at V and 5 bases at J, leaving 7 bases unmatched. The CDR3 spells CASSIDRGITEAFF. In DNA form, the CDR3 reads TGTGCCAGCAGCATAGACAGGGGGATTACTGAAGCTTTCTTT.

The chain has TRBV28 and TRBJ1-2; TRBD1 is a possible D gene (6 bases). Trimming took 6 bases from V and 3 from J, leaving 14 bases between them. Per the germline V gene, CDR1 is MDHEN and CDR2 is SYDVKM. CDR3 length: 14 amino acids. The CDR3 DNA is TGTGCCAGCAGATCCGGGACACTTTACTATGGCTACACCTTC. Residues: CASRSGTLYYGYTF.

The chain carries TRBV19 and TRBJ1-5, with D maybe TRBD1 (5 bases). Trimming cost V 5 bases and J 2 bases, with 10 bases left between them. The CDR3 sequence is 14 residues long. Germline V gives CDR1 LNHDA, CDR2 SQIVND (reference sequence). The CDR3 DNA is TGTGCCAGTAGTGGGGGGTCTCGCAATCAGCCCCAGCATTTT. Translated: CASSGGSRNQPQHF.

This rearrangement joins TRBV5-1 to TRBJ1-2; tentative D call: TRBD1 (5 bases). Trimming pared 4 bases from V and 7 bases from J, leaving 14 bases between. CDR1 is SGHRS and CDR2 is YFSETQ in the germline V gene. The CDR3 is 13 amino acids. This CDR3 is CASSPGGSAGYTF. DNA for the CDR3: TGCGCCAGCAGCCCCGGGGGTTCGGCTGGCTACACCTTC.

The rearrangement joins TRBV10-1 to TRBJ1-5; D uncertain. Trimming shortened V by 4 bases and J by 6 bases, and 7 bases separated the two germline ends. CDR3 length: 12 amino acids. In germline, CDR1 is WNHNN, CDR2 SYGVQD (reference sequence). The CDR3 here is CASSAGGQPQHF. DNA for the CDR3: TGCGCCAGCAGTGCGGGTGGTCAGCCCCAGCATTTT.

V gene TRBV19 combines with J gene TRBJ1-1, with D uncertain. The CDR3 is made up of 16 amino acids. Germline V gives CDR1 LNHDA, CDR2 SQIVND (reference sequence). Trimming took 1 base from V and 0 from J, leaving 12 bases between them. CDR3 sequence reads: CASSIGSTIVNTEAFF. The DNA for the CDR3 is TGTGCCAGTAGTATAGGATCCACGATAGTGAACACTGAAGCTTTCTTT.

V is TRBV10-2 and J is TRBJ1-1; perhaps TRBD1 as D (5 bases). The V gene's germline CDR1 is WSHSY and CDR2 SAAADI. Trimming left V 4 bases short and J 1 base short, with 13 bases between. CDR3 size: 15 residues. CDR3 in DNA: TGCGCCAGCAGTGGACGGAGGGGAGAGAACACTGAAGCTTTCTTT. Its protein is CASSGRRGENTEAFF.

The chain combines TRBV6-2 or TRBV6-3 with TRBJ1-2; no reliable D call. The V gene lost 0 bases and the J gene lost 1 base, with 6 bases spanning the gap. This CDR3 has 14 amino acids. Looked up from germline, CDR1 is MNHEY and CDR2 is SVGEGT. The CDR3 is CASSYSARNYGYTF. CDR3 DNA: TGTGCCAGCAGTTACTCAGCCCGTAACTATGGCTACACCTTC.

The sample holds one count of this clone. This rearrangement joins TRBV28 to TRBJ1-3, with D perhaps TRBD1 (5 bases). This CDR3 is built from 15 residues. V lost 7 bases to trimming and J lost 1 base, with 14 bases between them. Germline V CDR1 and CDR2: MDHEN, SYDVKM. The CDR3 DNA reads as TGTGCCAGCACCCGGCCGCAGGGTTCTGGAAACACCATATATTTT. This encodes CASTRPQGSGNTIYF.

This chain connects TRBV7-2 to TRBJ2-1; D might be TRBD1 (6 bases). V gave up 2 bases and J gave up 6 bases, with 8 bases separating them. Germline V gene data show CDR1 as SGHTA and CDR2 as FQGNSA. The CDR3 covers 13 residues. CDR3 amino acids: CASSLIGGNEQFF. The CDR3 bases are TGTGCCAGCAGCTTAATAGGGGGCAATGAGCAGTTCTTC.

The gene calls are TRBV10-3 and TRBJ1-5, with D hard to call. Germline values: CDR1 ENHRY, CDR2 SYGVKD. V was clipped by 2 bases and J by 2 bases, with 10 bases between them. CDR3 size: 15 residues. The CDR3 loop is CAISEAAEGNQPQHF. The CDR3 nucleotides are TGTGCCATCAGTGAGGCGGCCGAGGGCAATCAGCCCCAGCATTTT.

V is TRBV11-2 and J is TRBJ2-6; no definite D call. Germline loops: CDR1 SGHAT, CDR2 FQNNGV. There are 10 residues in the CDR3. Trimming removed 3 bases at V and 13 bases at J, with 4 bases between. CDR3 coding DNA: TGTGCCAGCAGCTTGCGAGTCCTGACTTTC. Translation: CASSLRVLTF.

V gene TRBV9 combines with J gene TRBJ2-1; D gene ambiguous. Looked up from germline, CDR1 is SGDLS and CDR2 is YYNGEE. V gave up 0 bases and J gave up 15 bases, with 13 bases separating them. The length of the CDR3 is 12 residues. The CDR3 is CASSVDSGAPFF. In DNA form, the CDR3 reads TGTGCCAGCAGCGTAGATTCGGGTGCTCCGTTCTTC.

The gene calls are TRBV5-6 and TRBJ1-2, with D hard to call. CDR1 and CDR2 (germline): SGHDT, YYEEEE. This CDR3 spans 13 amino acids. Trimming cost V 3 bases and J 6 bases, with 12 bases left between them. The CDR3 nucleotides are TGTGCCAGCAGCTACAGTGGGCAAAATGGCTACACCTTC. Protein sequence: CASSYSGQNGYTF.

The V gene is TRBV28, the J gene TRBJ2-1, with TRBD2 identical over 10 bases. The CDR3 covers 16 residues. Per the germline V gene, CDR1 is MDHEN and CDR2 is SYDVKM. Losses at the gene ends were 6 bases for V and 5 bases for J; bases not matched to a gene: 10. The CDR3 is CASRSITSGTHNEQFF. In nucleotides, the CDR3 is TGTGCCAGCAGGTCCATTACTAGCGGGACCCACAATGAGCAGTTCTTC.

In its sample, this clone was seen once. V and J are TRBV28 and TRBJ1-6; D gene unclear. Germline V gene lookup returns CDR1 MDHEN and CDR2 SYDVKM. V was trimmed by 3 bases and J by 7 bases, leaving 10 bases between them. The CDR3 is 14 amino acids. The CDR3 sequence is CASSFPGSNSPLHF. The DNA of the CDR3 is TGTGCCAGCAGTTTCCCGGGGAGCAATTCACCCCTCCACTTT.